This entry lists 18 T cell receptor beta chains sequenced from one sample in a study of blood T cell repertoires in COVID-19. Produced via immunoSEQ multiplex PCR; TCRdb's table is partial and in-frame only. The table includes under 150,000 clones, over 60% detected once. Sequences were obtained from peripheral blood. These receptors came from a woman older than 75 with acute or convalescent COVID-19.

The sample holds a few counts of this clone. The genes are TRBV30 and TRBJ1-3, with TRBD1 matching 10 bases. The CDR3 covers 19 residues. Germline V gene lookup returns CDR1 GTSNPN and CDR2 SVGIG (reference sequence). V was clipped by 4 bases and J by 3 bases; unmatched bases: 18. CDR3 bases: TGTGCCTGGACAATAGGGACAGGGGTGAACTTCTTTAGTGGAAACACCATATATTTT. This codes for CAWTIGTGVNFFSGNTIYF. Combining the CDR3 with reference TRBV30 and TRBJ1-3 gives the whole variable domain SQTIHQWPATLVQPVGSPLSLECTVEGTSNPNLYWYRQAAGRGLQLLFYSVGIGQISSEVPQNLSASRPQDRQFILSSKKLLLSDSGFYLCAWTIGTGVNFFSGNTIYFGEGSWLTVV.

For the CDR3, the DNA is TGTGCCATCAGCGGAAGAAGGTCCGGGACAGCCTCGACTGGGGCCAACGTCCTGACTTTC. This translates into CAISGRRSGTASTGANVLTF. V and J are TRBV10-3 and TRBJ2-6; 7 bases map to TRBD1. The CDR3 loop spans 20 amino acids. Looked up from germline, CDR1 is ENHRY and CDR2 is SYGVKD. The ends lost 6 bases at V and 2 bases at J; junction bases unmatched: 19.

The rearrangement links TRBV29-1 to TRBJ1-2; the D gene is possibly TRBD1 (6 bases). Trimming took off 3 bases at V and 2 bases at J, with 13 bases between the two ends. CDR3 length: 14 amino acids. In germline, CDR1 is SQVTM, CDR2 ANQGSEA. The CDR3 nucleotides are TGCAGCGTTGATCGCGGGGGCGTAAACTATGGCTACACCTTC. Its translation: CSVDRGGVNYGYTF.

The V and J genes are TRBV19 and TRBJ1-2; tentatively, D is TRBD1 (6 bases). V gave up 5 bases and J gave up 2 bases, with 9 bases separating them. The CDR3 length is 13 residues. CDR1 and CDR2 (germline): LNHDA, SQIVND (reference sequence). The CDR3: CASSFQGNYGYTF. The CDR3 DNA reads TGTGCCAGTAGTTTTCAGGGGAACTATGGCTACACCTTC.

This rearrangement joins TRBV19 to TRBJ1-2; 9 positions match TRBD1. Germline V gene lookup returns CDR1 LNHDA and CDR2 SQIVND (reference sequence). The CDR3 loop spans 15 amino acids. J lost 4 bases, V lost 4 bases, and 7 bases had no gene match. The CDR3, as DNA: TGTGCCAGTAGTACCACAGGGGGCTTAAGCTATGGCTACACCTTC. It specifies CASSTTGGLSYGYTF.

This chain joins TRBV7-2 and TRBJ1-2; D is perhaps TRBD1 (5 bases). Germline loops: CDR1 SGHTA, CDR2 FQGNSA. Trimming pared 1 base from V and 4 bases from J, leaving 10 bases between. CDR3 size: 14 residues. CDR3 region: CASSLDQGSYGYTF. Here the CDR3 DNA reads TGTGCCAGCAGCTTAGACCAGGGAAGCTATGGCTACACCTTC. The variable domain in full, with the rest retrieved from reference TRBV7-2 and TRBJ1-2, is GAGVSQSPSNKVTEKGKDVELRCDPISGHTALYWYRQSLGQGLEFLIYFQGNSAPDKSGLPSDRFSAERTGGSVSTLTIQRTQQEDSAVYLCASSLDQGSYGYTFGSGTRLTVV.

This clone was recorded only once. The rearrangement joins TRBV10-3 to TRBJ2-7, with D possibly TRBD2 on 6 matching bases. The germline V gene has CDR1 ENHRY and CDR2 SYGVKD. The CDR3 runs to 16 residues. V lost 6 bases, J lost 5 bases, and 23 bases lay in between. CDR3 nucleotide sequence: TGTGCCATCAGGGACGACTTGGTGGGAGGTAAAAACGAGCAGTACTTC. It encodes CAIRDDLVGGKNEQYF.

The chain carries TRBV10-3 and TRBJ2-7; 7 bases line up with TRBD2. The CDR3 contains 14 residues. With V trimmed by 4 bases and J by 1 base, 4 bases remained unmatched. Germline V lookup: CDR1 ENHRY, CDR2 SYGVKD. CDR3 sequence: CAISGGTKSYEQYF. CDR3 coding DNA: TGTGCCATCAGTGGCGGGACTAAATCCTACGAGCAGTACTTC.

The genes are TRBV24-1 and TRBJ2-1; 12 nucleotides align to TRBD1. The ends lost 6 bases at V and 0 bases at J; junction bases unmatched: 11. Germline CDR1 and CDR2: KGHDR and SFDVKD. The CDR3 runs 19 residues. This CDR3 reads CATSSPGQGAYSSYNEQFF. As DNA, the CDR3 is TGTGCCACCAGTTCTCCGGGACAGGGGGCCTACAGCTCCTACAATGAGCAGTTCTTC.

Only one count was recorded for this clone. Other DNA sequences in the sample encode the same CDR3. The rearrangement uses TRBV7-2 and TRBJ2-7; 7 bases line up with TRBD2. The CDR3 has 12 amino acids. The germline V gene encodes CDR1 SGHTA and CDR2 FQGNSA. V was clipped by 2 bases and J by 9 bases; unmatched bases: 4. The CDR3 loop reads CASSLSGEAQYF. The CDR3 DNA follows: TGTGCCAGCAGCTTAAGCGGGGAGGCGCAGTACTTC. The full variable domain, with the rest looked up from reference TRBV7-2 and TRBJ2-7, is GAGVSQSPSNKVTEKGKDVELRCDPISGHTALYWYRQSLGQGLEFLIYFQGNSAPDKSGLPSDRFSAERTGGSVSTLTIQRTQQEDSAVYLCASSLSGEAQYFGPGTRLTVT.

Worth noting for this clone: A much more abundant neighbour one base away suggests this may be a read error. The V call is TRBV7-3, the J call TRBJ1-1, with D uncertain. The V gene's germline CDR1 is SGHTA and CDR2 FQGTGA. This CDR3 has 13 amino acids. Trimming cost V 1 base and J 1 base, with 4 bases left between them. The CDR3 loop reads CASSLNTNTEAFF. Here the CDR3 DNA reads TGTGCCAGCAGCTTAAACACGAACACTGAAGCTTTCTTT.

The chain carries TRBV2 and TRBJ1-2; the D gene is possibly TRBD1 (6 bases). The CDR3 is 11 amino acids. V shed 9 bases and J shed 8 bases, with 13 bases lying between them. Looked up from germline, CDR1 is SNHLY and CDR2 is FYNNEI. CDR3 sequence reads: CASQQGNGYTF. DNA of the CDR3: TGTGCCAGTCAGCAGGGGAACGGCTACACCTTC.

The chain links TRBV4-1 to TRBJ2-2; no reliable D call. Looked up from germline, CDR1 is MGHRA and CDR2 is YSYEKL. The CDR3 has 14 amino acids. The V and J ends lost 0 bases and 1 base respectively, with 3 bases between them. The CDR3 DNA reads TGCGCCAGCAGCCAAGACTGGAACACCGGGGAGCTGTTTTTT. Its protein product is CASSQDWNTGELFF.

This clone has just a few counts. The chain is built from TRBV25-1 and TRBJ2-3; D gene uncertain. V was trimmed by 7 bases and J by 1 base, leaving 9 bases between them. This CDR3 region has 13 residues. The germline V gene has CDR1 MGHDK and CDR2 SYGVNS. The CDR3 loop is CASTPSGTDTQYF. In DNA form, the CDR3 reads TGTGCCAGCACGCCCTCGGGCACAGATACGCAGTATTTT.

This clone was counted once. This chain links TRBV4-1 with TRBJ1-3, with D perhaps TRBD1 (6 bases). This CDR3 comprises 17 residues. Trimming removed 1 base at V and 4 bases at J, with 17 bases between. Germline V gene lookup returns CDR1 MGHRA and CDR2 YSYEKL. The CDR3 nucleotides read TGCGCCAGCAGCCAAGTACCCCCCGGGGGGCCAGGAAACACCATATATTTT. It yields the protein CASSQVPPGGPGNTIYF.

This clone was detected once. The J gene is TRBJ2-3, the V gene TRBV7-9; 9 nucleotides align to TRBD1. CDR3 length: 15 amino acids. Germline CDR1 SEHNR, CDR2 FQNEAQ (reference sequence). V was clipped by 3 bases and J by 1 base; unmatched bases: 2. DNA of the CDR3: TGTGCCAGCAGCTTCCGGACAGGGGGCACAGATACGCAGTATTTT. This codes for CASSFRTGGTDTQYF.

The V and J genes are TRBV30 and TRBJ2-7; D may be TRBD2 (7 bases). Germline V gene lookup returns CDR1 GTSNPN and CDR2 SVGIG (reference sequence). With 8 bases removed from V and 5 bases from J, the gap between germline ends came to 19 bases. The CDR3 loop spans 13 amino acids. The CDR3 sequence: CARARGAGDEQYF. CDR3 nucleotides: TGTGCCCGCGCCCGGGGGGCAGGGGACGAGCAGTACTTC.

The chain employs TRBV5-5 and TRBJ1-4; D gene unclear. Looked up from germline, CDR1 is SGHKS and CDR2 is YYEKEE (reference sequence). The CDR3 loop spans 13 amino acids. V dropped 0 bases and J dropped 7 bases, with 7 bases sitting between them. CDR3 DNA sequence: TGTGCCAGCAGCTTGGACGGGGTTGAAAAACTGTTTTTT. Amino acids: CASSLDGVEKLFF.